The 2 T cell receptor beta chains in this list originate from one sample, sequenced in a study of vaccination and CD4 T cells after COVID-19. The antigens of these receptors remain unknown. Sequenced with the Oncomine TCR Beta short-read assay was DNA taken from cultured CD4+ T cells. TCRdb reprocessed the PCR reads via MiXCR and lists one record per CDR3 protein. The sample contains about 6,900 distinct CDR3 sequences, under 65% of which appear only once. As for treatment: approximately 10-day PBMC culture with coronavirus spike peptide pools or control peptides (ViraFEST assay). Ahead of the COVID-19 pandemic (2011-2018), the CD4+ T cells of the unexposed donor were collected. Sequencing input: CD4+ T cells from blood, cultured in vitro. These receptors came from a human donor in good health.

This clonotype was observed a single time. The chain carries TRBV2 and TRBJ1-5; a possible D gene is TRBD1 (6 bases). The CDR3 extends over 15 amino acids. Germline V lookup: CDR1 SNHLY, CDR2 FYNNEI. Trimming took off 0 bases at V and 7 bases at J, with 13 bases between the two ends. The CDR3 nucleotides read TGTGCCAGCAGTGAAGCGGGGGCGGACCGGCAGCCCCAGCATTTT. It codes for CASSEAGADRQPQHF.

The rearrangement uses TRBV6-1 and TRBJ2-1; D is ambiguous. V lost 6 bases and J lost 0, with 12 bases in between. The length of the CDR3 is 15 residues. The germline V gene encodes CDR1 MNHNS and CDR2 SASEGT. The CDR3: CASRPEESSYNEQFF. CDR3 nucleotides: TGTGCCAGCAGGCCTGAGGAGAGCTCCTACAATGAGCAGTTCTTC.